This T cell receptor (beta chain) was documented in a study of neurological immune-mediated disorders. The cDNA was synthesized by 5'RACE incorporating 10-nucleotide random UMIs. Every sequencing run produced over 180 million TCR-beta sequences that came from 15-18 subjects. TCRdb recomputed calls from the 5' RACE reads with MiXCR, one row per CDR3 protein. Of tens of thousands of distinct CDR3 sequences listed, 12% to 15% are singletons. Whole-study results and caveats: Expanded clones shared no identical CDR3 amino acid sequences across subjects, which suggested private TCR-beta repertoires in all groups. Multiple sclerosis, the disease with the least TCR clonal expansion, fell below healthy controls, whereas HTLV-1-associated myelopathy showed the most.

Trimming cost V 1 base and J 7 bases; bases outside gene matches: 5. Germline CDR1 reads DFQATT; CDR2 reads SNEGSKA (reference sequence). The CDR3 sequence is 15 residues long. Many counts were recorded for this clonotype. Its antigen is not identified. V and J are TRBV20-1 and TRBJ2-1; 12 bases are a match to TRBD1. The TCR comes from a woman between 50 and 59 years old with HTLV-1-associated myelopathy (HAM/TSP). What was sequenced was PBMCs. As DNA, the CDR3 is TGCAGTGCTAGAGGGGACAGGGGGCCAAGGAATGAGCAGTTCTTC. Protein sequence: CSARGDRGPRNEQFF.